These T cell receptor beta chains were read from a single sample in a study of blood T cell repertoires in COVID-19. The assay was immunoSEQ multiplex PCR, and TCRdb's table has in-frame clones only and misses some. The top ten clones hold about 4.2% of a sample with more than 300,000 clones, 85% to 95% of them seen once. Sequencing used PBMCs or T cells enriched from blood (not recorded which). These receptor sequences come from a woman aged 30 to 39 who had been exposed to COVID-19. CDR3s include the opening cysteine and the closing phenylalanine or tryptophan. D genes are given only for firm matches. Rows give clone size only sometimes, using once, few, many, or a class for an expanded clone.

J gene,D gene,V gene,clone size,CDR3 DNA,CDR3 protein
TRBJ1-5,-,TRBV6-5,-,TGTGCCAGCAGTTACGGTACGGGGGGCAATCAGCCCCAGCATTTT,CASSYGTGGNQPQHF
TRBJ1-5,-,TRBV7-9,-,TGTGCCAGCAGCTTACGGGGGGGGCCACGCAATCAGCCCCAGCATTTT,CASSLRGGPRNQPQHF
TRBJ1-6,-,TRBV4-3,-,TGCGCCAGCAGCCAAGTGGGCAGGGGTAATTCACCCCTCCACTTT,CASSQVGRGNSPLHF
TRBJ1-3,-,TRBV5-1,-,TGCGCCAGCAGCTTTAACAGGGAAAGCTTTGGAAACACCATATATTTT,CASSFNRESFGNTIYF
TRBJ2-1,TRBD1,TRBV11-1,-,TGTGCCAGCAGCTTAACAGGGGGCGGGCTCAATGAGCAGTTCTTC,CASSLTGGGLNEQFF
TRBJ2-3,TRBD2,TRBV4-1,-,TGCGCCAGCAGCGGACGGACTAGCGGGGGTCATTCAAGCCCCACAGATACGCAGTATTTT,CASSGRTSGGHSSPTDTQYF
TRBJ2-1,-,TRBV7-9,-,TGTGCCAGCAGCTTAGTGGCTGCCTACAATGAGCAGTTCTTC,CASSLVAAYNEQFF
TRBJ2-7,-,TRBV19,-,TGTGCCAGTAGTATAGGTAGCACGAAGGTTGGAGAGCAGTACTTC,CASSIGSTKVGEQYF
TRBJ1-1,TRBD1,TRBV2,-,TGTGCCAGCAGTGACCGGGACAGGGGGCACTTTCAAGCTTTCTTT,CASSDRDRGHFQAFF
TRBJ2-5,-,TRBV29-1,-,TGCAGCGTTGAAGAAGGGGGGGACTACCAAGAGACCCAGTACTTC,CSVEEGGDYQETQYF
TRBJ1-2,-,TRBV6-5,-,TGTGCCAGCAGATCCGGACTATTGGGTGGCTACACCTTC,CASRSGLLGGYTF
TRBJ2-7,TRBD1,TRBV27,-,TGTGCCAGCAGCCTACAGGGGGCTGACTACGAGCAGTACTTC,CASSLQGADYEQYF
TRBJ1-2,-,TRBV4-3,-,TGCGCCAGCAGCGGGCAGGGGACGGGCTATGGCTACACCTTC,CASSGQGTGYGYTF
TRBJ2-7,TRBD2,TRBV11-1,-,TGTGCCAGCAGTTGGACTAGCGTCTCCTACGAGCAGTACTTC,CASSWTSVSYEQYF
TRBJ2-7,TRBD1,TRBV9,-,TGTGCCAGCAGCTCGACCGGGACAGCCTCCTACGAGCAGTACTTC,CASSSTGTASYEQYF
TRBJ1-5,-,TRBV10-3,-,TGTGCCATCAGTGAGTCCCCCGGTCAGCCCCAGCATTTT,CAISESPGQPQHF
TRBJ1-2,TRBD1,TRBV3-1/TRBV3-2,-,TGTGCCAGCAGCCTCCCTCTTAACGGACAGGGCCGCTATGGCTACACCTTC,CASSLPLNGQGRYGYTF
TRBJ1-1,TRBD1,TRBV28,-,TGTGCCAGCAGTGCCCTAGACAGGGTGCGGACTGAAGCTTTCTTT,CASSALDRVRTEAFF
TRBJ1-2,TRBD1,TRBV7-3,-,TGTGCCAGCAGCCGGGACAGGGACTATGGCTACACCTTC,CASSRDRDYGYTF
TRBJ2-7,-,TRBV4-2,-,TGTGCCAGCAGCCGAAGCGTGGGTTACGAGCAGTACTTC,CASSRSVGYEQYF
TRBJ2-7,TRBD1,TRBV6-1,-,TGTGCCAGCAGTGAACGGGGACAGTTAATCGCTTACGAGCAGTACTTC,CASSERGQLIAYEQYF
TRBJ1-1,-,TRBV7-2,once,TGTGCCAGCAGCTTTGTCGGGAACACTGAAGCTTTCTTT,CASSFVGNTEAFF
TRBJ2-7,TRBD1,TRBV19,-,TGTGCCGCTCAGGGGGCGGATTCCTACGAGCAGTACTTC,CAAQGADSYEQYF
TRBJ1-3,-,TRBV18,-,TGTGCCAGCTCACCAAGGACAGATGCTGGAAACACCATATATTTT,CASSPRTDAGNTIYF
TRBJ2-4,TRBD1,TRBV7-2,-,TGTGCCAGCAGCTTATACAAGGGGGCCAACATTCAGTACTTC,CASSLYKGANIQYF
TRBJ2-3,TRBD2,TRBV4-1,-,TGCGCCAGCAGCCAAGACTGGGGGGGTAGGACAGATACGCAGTATTTT,CASSQDWGGRTDTQYF